The clone carrying this T cell receptor beta chain was seen a handful of times. These data are taken from a study of blood T cell repertoires in COVID-19. On the study more broadly: Both acute and convalescent COVID-19 samples were obtained from the United States, Italy and Spain. T cells, B-cell-depleted T cells, or PBMCs supplied cDNA or gDNA.

Per the original methods: Nucleated cell number was recorded as an estimate derived from reference gene primer amplification. Clones were sequenced by immunoSEQ multiplex PCR, and TCRdb holds only the in-frame ones, with some missing. That table is the source of V, J and clone size, and D and trimming were worked out from the DNA. The profile shows a few hundred thousand clones, approximately 86% of them singletons. The clonotype originates from a man in his fifties or sixties with acute or convalescent COVID-19. Sequencing was performed on peripheral blood.

The CDR3 reads CASSLVWRGGAETQYF. CDR3 sequence (DNA): TGTGCCAGCAGCTTAGTGTGGCGGGGAGGGGCAGAGACCCAGTACTTC. The V and J genes are TRBV11-2 and TRBJ2-5, with 7 nucleotides matching TRBD2. V lost 1 base, J lost 4 bases, and 9 bases stayed unmatched. This CDR3 spans 16 amino acids. Germline lookup yields CDR1 SGHAT and CDR2 FQNNGV. The full variable domain, with the rest looked up from reference TRBV11-2 and TRBJ2-5, is EAGVAQSPRYKIIEKRQSVAFWCNPISGHATLYWYQQILGQGPKLLIQFQNNGVVDDSQLPKDRFSAERLKGVDSTLKIQPAKLEDSAVYLCASSLVWRGGAETQYFGPGTRLLVL.